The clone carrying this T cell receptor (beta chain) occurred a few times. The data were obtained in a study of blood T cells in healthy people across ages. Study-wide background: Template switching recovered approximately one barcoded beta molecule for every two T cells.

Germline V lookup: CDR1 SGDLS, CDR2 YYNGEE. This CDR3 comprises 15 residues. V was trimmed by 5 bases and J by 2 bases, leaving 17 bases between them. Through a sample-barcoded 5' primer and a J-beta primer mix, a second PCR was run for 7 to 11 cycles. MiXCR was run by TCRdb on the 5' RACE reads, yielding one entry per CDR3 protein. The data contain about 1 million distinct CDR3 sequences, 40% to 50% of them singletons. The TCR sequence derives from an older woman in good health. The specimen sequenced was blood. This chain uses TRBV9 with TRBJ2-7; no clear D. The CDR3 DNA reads TGTGCCAGCAGTGCGGACCTAGTGGGTACCTACGAGCAGTACTTC. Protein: CASSADLVGTYEQYF.